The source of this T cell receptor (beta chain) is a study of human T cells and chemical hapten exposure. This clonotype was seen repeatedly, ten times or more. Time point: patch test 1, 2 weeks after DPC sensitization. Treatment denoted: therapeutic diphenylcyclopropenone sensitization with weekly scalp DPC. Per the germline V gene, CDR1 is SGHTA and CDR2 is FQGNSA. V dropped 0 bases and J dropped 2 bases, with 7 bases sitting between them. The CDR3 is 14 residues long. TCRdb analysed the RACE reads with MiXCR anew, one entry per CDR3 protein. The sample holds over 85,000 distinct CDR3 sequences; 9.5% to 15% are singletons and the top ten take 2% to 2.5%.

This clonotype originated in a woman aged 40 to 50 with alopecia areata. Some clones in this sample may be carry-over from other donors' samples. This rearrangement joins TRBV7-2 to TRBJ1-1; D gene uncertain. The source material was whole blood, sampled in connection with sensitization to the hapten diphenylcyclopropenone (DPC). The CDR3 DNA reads TGTGCCAGCAGCTTAGCGCTGAGTAACACTGAAGCTTTCTTT. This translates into CASSLALSNTEAFF.